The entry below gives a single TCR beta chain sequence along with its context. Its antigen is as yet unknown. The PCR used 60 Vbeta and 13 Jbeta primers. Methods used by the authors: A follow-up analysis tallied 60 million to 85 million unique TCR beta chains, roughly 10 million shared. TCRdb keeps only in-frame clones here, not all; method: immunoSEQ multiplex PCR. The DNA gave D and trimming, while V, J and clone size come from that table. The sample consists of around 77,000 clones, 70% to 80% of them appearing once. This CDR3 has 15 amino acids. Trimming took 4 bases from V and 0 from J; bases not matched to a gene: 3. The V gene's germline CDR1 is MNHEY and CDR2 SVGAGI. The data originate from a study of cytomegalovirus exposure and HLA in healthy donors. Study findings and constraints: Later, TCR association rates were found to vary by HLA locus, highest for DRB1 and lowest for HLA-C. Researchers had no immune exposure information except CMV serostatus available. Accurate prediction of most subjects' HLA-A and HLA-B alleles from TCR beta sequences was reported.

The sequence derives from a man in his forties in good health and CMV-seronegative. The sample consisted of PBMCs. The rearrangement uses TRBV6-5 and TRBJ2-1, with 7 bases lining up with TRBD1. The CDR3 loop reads CASSSRGSSYNEQFF. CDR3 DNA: TGTGCCAGCAGTTCCAGGGGGAGCTCCTACAATGAGCAGTTCTTC.